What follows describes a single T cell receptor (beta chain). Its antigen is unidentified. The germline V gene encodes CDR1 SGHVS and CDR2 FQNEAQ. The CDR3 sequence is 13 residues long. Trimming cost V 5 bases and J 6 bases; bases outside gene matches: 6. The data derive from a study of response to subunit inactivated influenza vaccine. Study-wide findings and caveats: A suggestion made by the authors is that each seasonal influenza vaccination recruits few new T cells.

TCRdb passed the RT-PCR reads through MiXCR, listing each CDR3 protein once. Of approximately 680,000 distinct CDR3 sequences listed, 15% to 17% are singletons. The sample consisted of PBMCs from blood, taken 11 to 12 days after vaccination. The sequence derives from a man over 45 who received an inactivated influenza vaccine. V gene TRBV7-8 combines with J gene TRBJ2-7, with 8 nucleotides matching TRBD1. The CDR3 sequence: CASSLPDRVEQYF. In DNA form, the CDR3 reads TGTGCCAGCAGCCTACCGGACAGGGTCGAGCAGTACTTC.